The count of the clone carrying this TCR beta chain is one. Original processing notes: Quantification of nucleated cells was approximated via reference gene primer amplification. Clones were sequenced by immunoSEQ multiplex PCR, and TCRdb holds only the in-frame ones, with some missing. D and trimming come from the DNA, and the V and J calls and clone size come from that table. The sample records some 290,000 clones, 90% being singletons. The sample comes from a study of blood T cell repertoires in COVID-19. The sample consisted of peripheral blood. This TCR was recovered from a woman aged 30 to 39 with COVID-19, enrolled during active disease.

CDR3 amino acids: CASRPWAGGNTIYF. The CDR3 coding sequence is TGTGCCAGCAGACCCTGGGCGGGAGGAAACACCATATATTTT. V is TRBV3-1 (or the pseudogene TRBV3-2) and J is TRBJ1-3; D unclear. Trimming cost V 6 bases and J 4 bases, with 13 bases left between them. The CDR3 spans 14 residues. CDR1 and CDR2 (germline): LGHDT, YNNKEL (reference sequence).